This TCR beta chain was captured in a study of CD8 T cells in ankylosing spondylitis. Findings of the study overall: Roughly eight highly homologous variants made up a TCR beta motif that seemed to typify ankylosing spondylitis blood. Several of the motif variants were reported before in synovial fluid and blood from reactive arthritis. With a CD8+ phenotype, disease-linked clones were relatively rare in peripheral blood.

CDR3 length equals 15 residues. V gave up 5 bases and J gave up 3 bases; unmatched junction bases: 6. CDR1 and CDR2 from the germline V gene are SGHTA and FQGNSA. With regard to this clonotype: Its antigen is not identified.

TCRdb re-called the 5' RACE reads with MiXCR, one entry per CDR3 protein. The data show around 330,000 distinct CDR3 sequences, approximately 10% seen once. The TCR sequence derives from a female donor with ankylosing spondylitis or in good health (not recorded which). The gene calls are TRBV7-2 and TRBJ2-1; 8 bases align to TRBD1. The sequenced sample consisted of blood, either unsorted or a sorted T cell fraction (not recorded which). The CDR3 sequence: CASSPGGLFYNEQFF. In DNA form, the CDR3 reads TGTGCCAGCAGCCCAGGGGGCCTCTTCTACAATGAGCAGTTCTTC.